The clone carrying this T cell receptor beta chain was recorded many times. What it binds is unknown. Thyroid surgery was performed in patients who had received no treatment beforehand. The entry originates in a study of metastatic and nonmetastatic thyroid tumors. Background on the study: Repertoires of blood and of tissue (tumor or nodule) from malignant and benign thyroid patients were compared.

General observations from the study: The study reportedly found significantly higher TCR beta diversity in malignant thyroid tumors than benign nodules, in blood and tumor.

Methods used by the authors: CDR3 was compared across clinicopathological groups, and the resulting differences were used to build a distant-metastasis classifier for papillary thyroid cancer. TCRdb re-clonotyped the PCR reads through MiXCR. The V and J calls follow TCRdb's processing rather than the paper's. The data show tens of thousands of clones, 13% seen once. Between the trimmed V and J ends, which lost 7 bases and 0 bases, there was a span of 19 bases. The CDR3 runs to 17 residues. The germline V gene has CDR1 LNHDA and CDR2 SQIVND (reference sequence). The gene calls are TRBV19 and TRBJ2-1, with a weak D call TRBD2 (6 bases). The sequence derives from a female donor with papillary thyroid cancer or a benign thyroid nodule (not recorded which). Some clones in this sample may be carry-over from other donors' samples. Material: blood. The DNA of the CDR3 is TGTGCCAGTAAGGGTGGTAGCGGCCGACCCTCCTACAATGAGCAGTTCTTC. It specifies CASKGGSGRPSYNEQFF.